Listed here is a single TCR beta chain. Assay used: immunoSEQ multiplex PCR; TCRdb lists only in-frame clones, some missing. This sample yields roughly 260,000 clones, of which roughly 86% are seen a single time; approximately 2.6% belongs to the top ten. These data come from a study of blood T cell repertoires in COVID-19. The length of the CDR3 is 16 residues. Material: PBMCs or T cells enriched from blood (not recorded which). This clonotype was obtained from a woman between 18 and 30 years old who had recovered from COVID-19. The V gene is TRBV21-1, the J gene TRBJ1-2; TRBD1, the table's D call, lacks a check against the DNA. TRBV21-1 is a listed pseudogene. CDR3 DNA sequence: TGTGCCAGCAGCAAAAGTGTCACAGCTTACCCATATGGCTACACCTTC. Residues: CASSKSVTAYPYGYTF.